This entry lists 30 T cell receptor beta chains sequenced from one sample in a study of blood T cells in healthy people across ages. Using a J-beta primer mix together with a sample-barcoded 5' primer, a second PCR was run for about 6 to 12 cycles. TCRdb passed the 5' RACE reads through MiXCR, listing each CDR3 protein once. This sample has hundreds of thousands of distinct CDR3 sequences, with approximately 52% found just once. The sequenced sample consisted of blood. These receptors all come from a man in his 60s in good health.

This clonotype was counted between two and nine times. The V call is TRBV12-3 or TRBV12-4, the J call TRBJ2-3, with D tentatively TRBD2 (5 bases). The CDR3 consists of 15 residues. The ends were cut back, 5 bases at V and 1 base at J, with 13 bases in the middle. CDR3 DNA: TGTGCCAGCAGTCCCGGAAGAGCGGGCACAGATACGCAGTATTTT. Its protein is CASSPGRAGTDTQYF.

This clonotype came up once. The chain uses TRBV11-2 and TRBJ2-1; D may be TRBD2 (7 bases). V gave up 5 bases and J gave up 7 bases, with 15 bases separating them. This CDR3 contains 14 residues. Germline V gene data show CDR1 as SGHAT and CDR2 as FQNNGV. The CDR3 DNA follows: TGTGCCAGCAGCACAGACGGGGGGCGAAATGAGCAGTTCTTC. It specifies CASSTDGGRNEQFF.

This clonotype has a count of ten or more. The chain links TRBV11-2 to TRBJ2-6; TRBD2 aligns across 14 bases. V was pared by 1 base and J by 2 bases, with 7 bases of the junction left unmatched. The CDR3 consists of 20 residues. In germline, CDR1 is SGHAT, CDR2 FQNNGV. CDR3 residues: CASSLVRLAGGRTGANVLTF. DNA of the CDR3: TGTGCCAGCAGCTTAGTGCGACTAGCGGGAGGGAGGACTGGGGCCAACGTCCTGACTTTC.

This chain joins TRBV19 and TRBJ2-3, with D possibly being TRBD2 (5 bases). The CDR3 length is 12 residues. Per the germline V gene, CDR1 is LNHDA and CDR2 is SQIVND (reference sequence). The V end lost 8 bases, the J end lost 4 bases, and 10 bases lay between the germline ends. This chain's CDR3 is CASGGRADTQYF. The CDR3 DNA is TGTGCCAGTGGTGGGAGAGCAGATACGCAGTATTTT.

The V call is TRBV11-2, the J call TRBJ1-4; 8 bases map to TRBD1. Germline V gene sequence: CDR1 SGHAT, CDR2 FQNNGV. The V segment lost 4 bases and the J segment 7 bases; nucleotides outside the gene matches: 8. The CDR3 consists of 15 residues. The CDR3 spells CASSSRGQVAEKLFF. CDR3 nucleotide sequence: TGTGCCAGCAGCTCCCGGGGACAGGTCGCTGAAAAACTGTTTTTT.

This chain uses TRBV6-6 with TRBJ1-2, with 7 bases lining up with TRBD1. V shed 6 bases, J shed 8 bases, and the junction held 9 bases outside the gene matches. CDR1 and CDR2 (germline): MNHNY, SVGAGI (reference sequence). The CDR3 contains 13 residues. CDR3 DNA: TGTGCCAGCAGCAGGGGGGAAACGGGGGGCTACACCTTC. Protein product: CASSRGETGGYTF.

The chain joins TRBV5-1 to TRBJ2-7; D tentatively reads TRBD1 or TRBD2 (5 bases each). Per germline, CDR1 SGHRS and CDR2 YFSETQ. The ends were cut back, 5 bases at V and 4 bases at J, with 16 bases in the middle. The CDR3 extends over 14 amino acids. As DNA, the CDR3 is TGCGCCAGCAGAAAATCTGAGGGGACGTACGAGCAGTACTTC. Translation: CASRKSEGTYEQYF.

The chain is built from TRBV11-1 and TRBJ2-7; TRBD2 aligns across 8 bases. The J call may be in error: the DNA end matches TRBJ2-5 better. In germline, CDR1 is SGHAT, CDR2 FQDESV (reference sequence). This CDR3 is built from 17 residues. The DNA for the CDR3 is TGTGCCAGCAGCCCCCCGGGTAGCGGGGCGCGCAGGGAGACCCAGTACTTC. Translating gives CASSPPGSGARRETQYF.

The chain has TRBV2 and TRBJ2-2, with D perhaps assigned TRBD1 or TRBD2 (5 bases each). CDR3 length: 13 amino acids. Germline V gene data show CDR1 as SNHLY and CDR2 as FYNNEI. Trimming pared 10 bases from V and 4 bases from J, leaving 13 bases between. CDR3 DNA: TGTGCCATCGGTGGTGGGGGCACCGGGGAGCTGTTTTTT. Its protein product is CAIGGGGTGELFF.

This sequence joins TRBV6-6 and TRBJ2-3; no reliable D call. V shed 4 bases and J shed 4 bases, with 15 bases lying between them. In germline, CDR1 is MNHNY, CDR2 SVGAGI (reference sequence). The CDR3 contains 15 residues. DNA of the CDR3: TGTGCCAGCAGTTTACCAATACCCCAGTCAGATACGCAGTATTTT. Translated: CASSLPIPQSDTQYF.

V gene TRBV3-1 combines with J gene TRBJ2-1; 13 bases are a match to TRBD2. CDR3 size: 15 residues. The J segment lost 13 bases and the V segment lost 1 base, leaving 7 bases of the junction unmatched. Germline V gene lookup returns CDR1 LGHDT and CDR2 YNNKEL (reference sequence). Here the CDR3 reads CASSQGTSGSYGQFF. The DNA of the CDR3 is TGTGCCAGCAGCCAAGGGACTAGCGGGAGTTATGGACAGTTCTTC.

DNA of the CDR3: TGTGCCAGCAGTTACTTGAGCGGGAGTTCGGAGACCCAGTACTTC. It specifies CASSYLSGSSETQYF. The chain joins TRBV6-2 or TRBV6-3 to TRBJ2-5; 8 bases map to TRBD2. The germline gives CDR1 MNHEY, CDR2 SVGEGT. The CDR3 covers 15 residues. With 1 base clipped from V and 5 bases from J, the junction kept 6 bases outside the gene matches.

This chain connects TRBV25-1 to TRBJ1-1, with 7 bases matching TRBD1. CDR1 and CDR2 (germline): MGHDK, SYGVNS. J gave up 3 bases and V 5 bases, and 6 bases lay outside the gene matches. This CDR3 is 14 amino acids long. CDR3 nucleotides: TGTGCCAGCAGTTTCAGGGGGGGAGACACTGAAGCTTTCTTT. This translates into CASSFRGGDTEAFF.

The chain has TRBV7-6 and TRBJ2-1; D is unresolved. This CDR3 is built from 12 residues. The V and J ends lost 5 bases and 8 bases respectively, with 10 bases between them. Germline CDR1 and CDR2: SGHVS and FNYEAQ. In DNA, the CDR3 is TGTGCCAGCAGCACCAAGCGCGATGAGCAGTTCTTC. Protein sequence: CASSTKRDEQFF.

This clonotype has a handful of counts. The V gene is TRBV4-3, the J gene TRBJ2-3; the match to TRBD2 covers 9 bases. Trimming at V came to 0 bases and at J to 6 bases, leaving 4 bases not matched to a gene. This CDR3 is 15 amino acids long. CDR1 and CDR2 from the germline V gene are LGHNA and YSLEER. The CDR3 nucleotides read TGCGCCAGCAGCCAAGAATTAGCGGGAGATGATACGCAGTATTTT. Its translation is CASSQELAGDDTQYF.

This clonotype came up once. CDR3 nucleotide sequence: TGTGCCAGCTCACCACTCAGGGAAATTAACTATGGCTACACCTTC. Translating gives CASSPLREINYGYTF. The V call is TRBV18, the J call TRBJ1-2, with a tentative D call TRBD1 (5 bases). CDR3 length: 15 residues. V lost 1 base and J 1 base, leaving 10 bases between the germline ends. Germline V lookup: CDR1 KGHSH, CDR2 LQKENI.

This clonotype was detected ten times or more. This chain links TRBV20-1 with TRBJ1-6, with a tentative D call TRBD1 (5 bases). Between the trimmed V and J ends, which lost 6 bases and 5 bases, there was a span of 14 bases. The CDR3 spans 14 residues. Per the germline V gene, CDR1 is DFQATT and CDR2 is SNEGSKA (reference sequence). Written as DNA, the CDR3 is TGCAGTGCCTTCTCAACAGGAGATAATTCACCCCTCCACTTT. This sequence encodes CSAFSTGDNSPLHF.

This sequence joins TRBV6-2 or TRBV6-3 and TRBJ2-1; 7 bases match TRBD2. The CDR3 contains 14 residues. Per the germline V gene, CDR1 is MNHEY and CDR2 is SVGEGT. The CDR3, as DNA: TGTGCTACACAAAGACTAGCTTCCTACAATGAGCAGTTCTTC. This gives the protein CATQRLASYNEQFF.

The chain recombines TRBV20-1 with TRBJ2-7; 7 nucleotides agree with TRBD1. The CDR3 length is 13 residues. V shed 3 bases and J 7 bases; nucleotides not matched to a gene: 9. Germline V lookup: CDR1 DFQATT, CDR2 SNEGSKA (reference sequence). The CDR3 DNA follows: TGCAGTGCTAGGCCGACAGGGTCGGGGGAGCAGTACTTC. Translating gives CSARPTGSGEQYF.

The chain joins TRBV14 to TRBJ2-3; TRBD2 matches 10 bases. CDR1 SGHDN and CDR2 FVKESK come from the germline V gene. The CDR3 runs 17 residues. V dropped 3 bases and J dropped 1; count of bases not matched to a gene: 7. Here the CDR3 DNA reads TGTGCCAGCAGCCAGTTCGGGGGACTAGCGCGCACAGATACGCAGTATTTT. Translated: CASSQFGGLARTDTQYF.

This clonotype was detected a few times. CDR3 residues: CASSSRPPTSGRPDTQYF. The DNA for the CDR3 is TGTGCCAGCAGCTCCCGACCCCCGACTAGCGGGAGGCCAGATACGCAGTATTTT. V usage is TRBV7-3 and J usage is TRBJ2-3; TRBD2 agrees at 13 bases. The CDR3 extends over 18 amino acids. Germline assignment: CDR1 SGHTA and CDR2 FQGTGA. Losses at the gene ends were 4 bases for V and 4 bases for J; bases not matched to a gene: 11.

This clonotype was seen repeatedly, ten times or more. This chain uses TRBV6-2 or TRBV6-3 with TRBJ2-7, with D possibly being TRBD2 (7 bases). Trimming pared 6 bases from V and 0 bases from J, leaving 12 bases between. This CDR3 contains 14 residues. CDR1 is MNHEY and CDR2 is SVGEGT in the germline V gene. CDR3 nucleotide sequence: TGTGCCAGCAGGGGCGGGGGCAGCTCCTACGAGCAGTACTTC. Its translation is CASRGGGSSYEQYF.

The V and J genes are TRBV5-6 and TRBJ1-1, with TRBD1 matching over 8 bases. V was clipped by 4 bases and J by 11 bases; unmatched bases: 13. CDR1 and CDR2 from the germline V gene are SGHDT and YYEEEE. The CDR3 spans 14 residues. This chain's CDR3 is CASSDRGPLPGAFF. The CDR3 nucleotides are TGTGCCAGCAGCGACAGGGGCCCCTTGCCTGGGGCTTTCTTT.

The rearrangement links TRBV6-5 to TRBJ2-7; perhaps TRBD2 as D (6 bases). The V end was cut by 5 bases, the J end by 4 bases, with 21 bases between. This CDR3 is 16 amino acids long. From germline, CDR1 is MNHEY and CDR2 SVGAGI. The CDR3 sequence: CASSQTISGDGYEQYF. CDR3 coding DNA: TGTGCCAGCAGTCAAACAATTAGCGGAGACGGGTACGAGCAGTACTTC.

This sequence joins TRBV7-9 and TRBJ2-5; 7 nucleotides line up with TRBD1. The junction had 5 bases not matched to a gene; V was cut back by 2 bases and J by 5 bases. Germline V gene sequence: CDR1 SEHNR, CDR2 FQNEAQ (reference sequence). The CDR3 contains 14 residues. CDR3 sequence reads: CASSLRQGVETQYF. The CDR3 DNA follows: TGTGCCAGCAGCTTAAGACAGGGCGTGGAGACCCAGTACTTC.

J is TRBJ2-7 and V is TRBV25-1; 12 bases map to TRBD2. The CDR3 extends over 14 amino acids. The V segment lost 6 bases and the J segment 3 bases; nucleotides outside the gene matches: 3. Germline V gene data show CDR1 as MGHDK and CDR2 as SYGVNS. This CDR3 is CASRRLAGDYEQYF. In DNA form, the CDR3 reads TGTGCCAGCAGACGACTAGCGGGGGACTACGAGCAGTACTTC.

This sequence joins TRBV7-2 and TRBJ2-3; a possible D gene is TRBD2 (6 bases). The V end lost 8 bases, the J end lost 2 bases, and 11 bases lay between the germline ends. This CDR3 contains 13 residues. Germline V gene sequence: CDR1 SGHTA, CDR2 FQGNSA. The CDR3 DNA follows: TGTGCCAGCGCACGGAGGGACACAGATACGCAGTATTTT. Translating gives CASARRDTDTQYF.

With regard to this clonotype: A much larger clone sits a single nucleotide away, making a read error possible. The gene calls are TRBV30 and TRBJ2-7; possibly TRBD2 for D (6 bases). CDR3 length: 14 amino acids. With 2 bases removed from V and 2 bases from J, the gap between germline ends came to 13 bases. The germline V gene has CDR1 GTSNPN and CDR2 SVGIG (reference sequence). DNA for the CDR3: TGTGCCTGGAGTCGGGGGATCATTACCTACGAGCAGTACTTC. This translates into CAWSRGIITYEQYF.

The CDR3 DNA is TGTGCCAGCAGCGTGGGACGGCTGAACACTGAAGCTTTCTTT. As protein: CASSVGRLNTEAFF. The V gene is TRBV11-2, the J gene TRBJ1-1, with D possibly being TRBD1 (5 bases). Trimming stripped 5 bases from V and 0 bases from J, with 10 bases between. Germline-derived CDR1 and CDR2 are SGHAT and FQNNGV. This CDR3 is built from 14 residues.

V and J are TRBV9 and TRBJ2-1, with 9 bases that match TRBD1. Germline CDR1 SGDLS, CDR2 YYNGEE. J was trimmed by 7 bases and V by 2 bases; bases with no gene match: 7. This CDR3 spans 15 amino acids. The CDR3 nucleotides are TGTGCCAGCAGCGTGACCGGGACAGGGAGAAATGAGCAGTTCTTC. Its protein product is CASSVTGTGRNEQFF. The variable domain in full, completed from reference TRBV9 and TRBJ2-1, reads DSGVTQTPKHLITATGQRVTLRCSPRSGDLSVYWYQQSLDQGLQFLIQYYNGEERAKGNILERFSAQQFPDLHSELNLSSLELGDSALYFCASSVTGTGRNEQFFGPGTRLTVL.